This TCR beta chain was obtained from a study of T cells after posttransplantation cyclophosphamide. Study findings and constraints: TRB overlap between skin or GI tissue T cells and blood was limited. Recipient CMV seropositivity and CMV reactivation strongly tracked TRB clonality. Donor-recipient repertoire similarity was low at 1-2 months, rising over year one.

CDR1 MRHNA and CDR2 SNTAGT come from the germline V gene. The CDR3 contains 14 residues. The junction had 5 bases not matched to a gene; V was cut back by 6 bases and J by 5 bases. This clone was observed a single time. The antigen remains unidentified. Treatment was busulfan-fludarabine conditioning, a marrow graft, and cyclophosphamide on days +3 and +4. Generated by immunoSEQ multiplex PCR, the TCRdb table keeps only in-frame clones and is missing some. Of tens of thousands of clones in the sample, less than 95% were seen once. The source of this sequence is a male patient aged 60 to 75 who received an allogeneic stem cell transplant from a related donor and was CMV-positive. Some T cells may have originated in the graft donor. This chain uses TRBV6-4 with TRBJ2-2, with TRBD1 matching 8 bases. The sequencing used PBMCs, collected 60 to 65 days after allogeneic stem cell transplant with posttransplant cyclophosphamide. The CDR3 coding sequence is TGTGCCAGCAGCCCAGGGGGCGCTACCGGGGAGCTGTTTTTT. Amino acids: CASSPGGATGELFF.